This T cell receptor (beta chain) was sequenced during a study of human T cells and chemical hapten exposure. Study information: Diphenylcyclopropenone doses were given weekly to the scalps of patients across the roughly 25-week study. Each patch test put 0.01% DPC on the upper back, and results were read at 6 days. Diagnoses of alopecia areata, totalis or universalis occurred in mostly female patients.

V shed 0 bases and J shed 7 bases, with 13 bases lying between them. Germline CDR1 reads SGHTA; CDR2 reads FQGNSA. The CDR3 spans 14 residues. As for time point: pre-sensitization, week 0. Treatment specified: therapeutic diphenylcyclopropenone sensitization with weekly scalp DPC. A few counts support this clonotype. Separate cDNA molecules received unique molecular identifiers, which the library attached to them. TCRdb ran MiXCR on the RACE reads and lists one entry per CDR3 protein. The data show more than 300,000 distinct CDR3 sequences, approximately 5% seen once. This sample comprised whole blood, obtained in connection with sensitization to the hapten diphenylcyclopropenone (DPC). J is TRBJ2-7 and V is TRBV7-2; TRBD2 might be the D (6 bases). The receptor was derived from a woman aged 45-65 years with alopecia areata. Some clones in this sample may be carry-over from other donors' samples. Here the CDR3 DNA reads TGTGCCAGCAGCTTAGCCGGGAGCCCGGGAGAGCAGTACTTC. Protein: CASSLAGSPGEQYF.